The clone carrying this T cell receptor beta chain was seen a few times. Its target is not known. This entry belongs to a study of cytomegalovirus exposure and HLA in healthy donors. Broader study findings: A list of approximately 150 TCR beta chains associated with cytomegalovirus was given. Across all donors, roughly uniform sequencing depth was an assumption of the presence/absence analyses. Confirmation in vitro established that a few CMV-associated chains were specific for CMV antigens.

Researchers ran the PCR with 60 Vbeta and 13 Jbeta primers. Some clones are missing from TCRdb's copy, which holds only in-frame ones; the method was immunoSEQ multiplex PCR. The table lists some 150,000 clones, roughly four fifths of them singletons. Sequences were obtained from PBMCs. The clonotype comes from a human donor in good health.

The CDR3 sequence is CASSPRDNEQFF. The CDR3 bases are TGTGCCAGCAGCCCCCGGGACAATGAGCAGTTCTTC. The V and J genes are TRBV11-3 and TRBJ2-1; no definite D call. V was trimmed by 5 bases and J by 5 bases, leaving 7 bases between them. Germline CDR1 reads SGHNT; CDR2 reads YENEEA. The CDR3 runs 12 residues.